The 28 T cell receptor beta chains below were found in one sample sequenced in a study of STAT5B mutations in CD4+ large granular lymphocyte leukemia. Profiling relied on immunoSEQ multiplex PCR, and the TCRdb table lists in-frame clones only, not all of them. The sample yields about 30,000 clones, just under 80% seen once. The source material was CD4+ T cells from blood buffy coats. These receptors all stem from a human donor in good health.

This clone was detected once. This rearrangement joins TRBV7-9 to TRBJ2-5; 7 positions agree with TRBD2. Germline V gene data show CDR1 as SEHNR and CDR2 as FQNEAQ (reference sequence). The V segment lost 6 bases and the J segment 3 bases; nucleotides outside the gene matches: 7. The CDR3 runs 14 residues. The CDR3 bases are TGTGCCAGCAGGCGTGATGGGGGGGAAGAGACCCAGTACTTC. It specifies CASRRDGGEETQYF.

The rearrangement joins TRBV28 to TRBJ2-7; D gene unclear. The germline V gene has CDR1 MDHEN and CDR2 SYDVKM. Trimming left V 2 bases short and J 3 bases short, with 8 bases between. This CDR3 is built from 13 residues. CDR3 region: CASSLGRRYEQYF. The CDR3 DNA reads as TGTGCCAGCAGTTTAGGACGCCGCTACGAGCAGTACTTC.

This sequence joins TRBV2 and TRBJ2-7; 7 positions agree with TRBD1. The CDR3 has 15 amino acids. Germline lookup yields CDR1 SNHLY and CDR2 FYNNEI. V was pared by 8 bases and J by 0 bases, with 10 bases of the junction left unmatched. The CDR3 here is CASGPGTVHSYEQYF. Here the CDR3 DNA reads TGTGCCAGCGGACCCGGGACAGTGCACTCCTACGAGCAGTACTTC.

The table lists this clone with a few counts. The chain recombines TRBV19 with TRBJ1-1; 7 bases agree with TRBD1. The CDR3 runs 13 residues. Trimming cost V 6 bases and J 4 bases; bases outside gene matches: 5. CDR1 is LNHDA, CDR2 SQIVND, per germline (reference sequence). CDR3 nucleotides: TGTGCCAGTAGCTCGACAGGGAGCACTGAAGCTTTCTTT. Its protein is CASSSTGSTEAFF.

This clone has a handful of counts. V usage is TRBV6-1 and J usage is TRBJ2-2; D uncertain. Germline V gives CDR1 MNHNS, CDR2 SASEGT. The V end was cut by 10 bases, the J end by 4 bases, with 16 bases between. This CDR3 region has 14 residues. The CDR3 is CATTGASVTGELFF. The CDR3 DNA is TGTGCCACCACCGGAGCGTCCGTCACCGGGGAGCTGTTTTTT.

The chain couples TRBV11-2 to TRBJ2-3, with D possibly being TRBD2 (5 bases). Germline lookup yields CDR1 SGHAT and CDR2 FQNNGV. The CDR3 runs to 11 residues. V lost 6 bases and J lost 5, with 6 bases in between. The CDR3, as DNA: TGTGCCAGCAGGGCGGGAGATACGCAGTATTTT. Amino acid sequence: CASRAGDTQYF.

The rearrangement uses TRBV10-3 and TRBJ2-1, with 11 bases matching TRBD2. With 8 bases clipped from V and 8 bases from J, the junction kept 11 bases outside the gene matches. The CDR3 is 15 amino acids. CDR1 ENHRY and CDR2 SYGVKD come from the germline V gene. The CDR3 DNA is TGTGCCATCGGTGGAGGGACTAGCGGCGGGGATGAGCAGTTCTTC. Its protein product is CAIGGGTSGGDEQFF.

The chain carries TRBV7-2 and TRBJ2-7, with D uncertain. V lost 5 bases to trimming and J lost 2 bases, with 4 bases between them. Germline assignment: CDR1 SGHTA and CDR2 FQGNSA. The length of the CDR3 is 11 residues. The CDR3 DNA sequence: TGTGCCAGCAGCCAGGCCTACGAGCAGTACTTC. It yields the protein CASSQAYEQYF.

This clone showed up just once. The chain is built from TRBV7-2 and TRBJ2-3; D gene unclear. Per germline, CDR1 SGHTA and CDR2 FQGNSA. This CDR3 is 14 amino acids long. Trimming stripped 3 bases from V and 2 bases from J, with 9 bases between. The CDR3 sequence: CASSFSRTTDTQYF. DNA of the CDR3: TGTGCCAGCAGCTTCTCCAGGACCACAGATACGCAGTATTTT.

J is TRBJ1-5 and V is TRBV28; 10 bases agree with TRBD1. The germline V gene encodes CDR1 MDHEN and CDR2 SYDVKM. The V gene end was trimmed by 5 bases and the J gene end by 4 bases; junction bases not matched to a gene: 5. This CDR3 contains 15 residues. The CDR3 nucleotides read TGTGCCAGCAGTACGGGGACAGGGGCTAATCAGCCCCAGCATTTT. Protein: CASSTGTGANQPQHF.

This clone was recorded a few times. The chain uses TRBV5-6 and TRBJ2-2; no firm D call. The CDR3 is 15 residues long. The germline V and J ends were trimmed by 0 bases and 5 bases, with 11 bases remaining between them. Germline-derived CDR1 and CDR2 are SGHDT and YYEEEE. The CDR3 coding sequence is TGTGCCAGCAGCTTGGGCTACACAGCAACCGGGGAGCTGTTTTTT. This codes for CASSLGYTATGELFF.

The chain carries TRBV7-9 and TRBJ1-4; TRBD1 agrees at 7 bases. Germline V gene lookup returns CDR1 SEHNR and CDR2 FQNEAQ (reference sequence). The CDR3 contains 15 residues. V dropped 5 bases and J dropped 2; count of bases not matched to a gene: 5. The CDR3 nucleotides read TGTGCCAGCAGCCATGACAGGGTCACTAATGAAAAACTGTTTTTT. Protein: CASSHDRVTNEKLFF.

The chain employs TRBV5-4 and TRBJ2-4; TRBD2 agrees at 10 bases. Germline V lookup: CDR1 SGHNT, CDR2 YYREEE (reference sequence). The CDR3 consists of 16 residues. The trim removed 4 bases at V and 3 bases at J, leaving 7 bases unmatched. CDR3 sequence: CASSPSRTSGKNIQYF. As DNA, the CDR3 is TGTGCCAGCAGCCCTTCTAGGACTAGCGGCAAAAACATTCAGTACTTC. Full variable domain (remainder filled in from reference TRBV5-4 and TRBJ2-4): ETGVTQSPTHLIKTRGQQVTLRCSSQSGHNTVSWYQQALGQGPQFIFQYYREEENGRGNFPPRFSGLQFPNYSSELNVNALELDDSALYLCASSPSRTSGKNIQYFGAGTRLSVL.

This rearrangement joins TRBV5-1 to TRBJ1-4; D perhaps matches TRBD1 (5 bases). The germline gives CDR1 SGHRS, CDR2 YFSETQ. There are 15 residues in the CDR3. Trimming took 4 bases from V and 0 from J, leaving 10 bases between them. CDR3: CASSGGGPTNEKLFF. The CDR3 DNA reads TGCGCCAGCAGCGGGGGAGGGCCAACTAATGAAAAACTGTTTTTT.

The CDR3 sequence: CASGLAADTQYF. CDR3 DNA sequence: TGTGCCAGCGGACTAGCTGCAGATACGCAGTATTTT. The rearrangement links TRBV2 to TRBJ2-3, with TRBD2 matching 8 bases. The CDR3 runs 12 residues. Germline values: CDR1 SNHLY, CDR2 FYNNEI. J was trimmed by 4 bases and V by 8 bases; bases with no gene match: 2.

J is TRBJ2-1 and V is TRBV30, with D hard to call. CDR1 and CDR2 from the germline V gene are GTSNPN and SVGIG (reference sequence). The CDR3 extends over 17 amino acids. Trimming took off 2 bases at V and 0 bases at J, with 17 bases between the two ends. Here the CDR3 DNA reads TGTGCCTGGAGTTTTCCGGAAGCACTCCGCTCCTACAATGAGCAGTTCTTC. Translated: CAWSFPEALRSYNEQFF. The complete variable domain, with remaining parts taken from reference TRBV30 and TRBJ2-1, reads SQTIHQWPATLVQPVGSPLSLECTVEGTSNPNLYWYRQAAGRGLQLLFYSVGIGQISSEVPQNLSASRPQDRQFILSSKKLLLSDSGFYLCAWSFPEALRSYNEQFFGPGTRLTVL.

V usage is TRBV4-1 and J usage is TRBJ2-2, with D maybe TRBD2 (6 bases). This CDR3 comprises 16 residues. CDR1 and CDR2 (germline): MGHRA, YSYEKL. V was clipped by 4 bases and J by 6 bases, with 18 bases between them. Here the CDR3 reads CASSLGGATLAGELFF. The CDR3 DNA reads TGCGCCAGCAGCCTGGGGGGAGCTACTCTGGCCGGGGAGCTGTTTTTT.

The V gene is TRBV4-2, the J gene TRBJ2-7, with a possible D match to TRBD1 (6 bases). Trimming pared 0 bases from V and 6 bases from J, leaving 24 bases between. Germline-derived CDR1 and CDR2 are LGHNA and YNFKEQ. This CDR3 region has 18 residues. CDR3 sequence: CASSQESTGASRSSEQYF. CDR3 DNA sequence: TGTGCCAGCAGCCAAGAGTCGACAGGCGCCTCTCGCTCATCCGAGCAGTACTTC.

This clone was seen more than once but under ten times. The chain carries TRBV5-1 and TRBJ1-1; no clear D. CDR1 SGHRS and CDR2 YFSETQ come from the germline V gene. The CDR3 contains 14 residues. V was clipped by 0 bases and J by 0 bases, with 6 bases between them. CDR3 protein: CASSLDGLNTEAFF. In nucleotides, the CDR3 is TGCGCCAGCAGCTTGGATGGATTGAACACTGAAGCTTTCTTT.

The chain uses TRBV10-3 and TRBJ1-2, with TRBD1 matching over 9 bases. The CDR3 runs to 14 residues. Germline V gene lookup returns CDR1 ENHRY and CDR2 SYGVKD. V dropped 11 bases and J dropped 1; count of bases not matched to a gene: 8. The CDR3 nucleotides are TGTGCCGTCTCGGACAGGGGAGGTAACTATGGCTACACCTTC. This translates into CAVSDRGGNYGYTF.

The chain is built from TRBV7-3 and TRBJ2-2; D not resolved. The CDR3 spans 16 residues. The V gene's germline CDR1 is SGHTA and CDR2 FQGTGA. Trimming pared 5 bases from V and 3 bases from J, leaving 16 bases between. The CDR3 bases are TGTGCCAGCAGCCCCTTAGAACGGGTGGACACCGGGGAGCTGTTTTTT. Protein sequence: CASSPLERVDTGELFF.

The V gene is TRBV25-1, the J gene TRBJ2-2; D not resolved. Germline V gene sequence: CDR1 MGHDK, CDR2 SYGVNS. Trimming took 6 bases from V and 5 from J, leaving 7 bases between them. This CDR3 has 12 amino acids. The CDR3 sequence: CASSQLTGELFF. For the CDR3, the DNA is TGTGCCAGCAGCCAACTTACCGGGGAGCTGTTTTTT.

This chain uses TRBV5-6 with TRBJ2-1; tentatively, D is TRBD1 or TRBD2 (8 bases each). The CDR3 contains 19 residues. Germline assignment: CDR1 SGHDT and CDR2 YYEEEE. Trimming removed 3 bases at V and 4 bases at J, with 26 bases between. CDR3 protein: CASSSWTGSWRGVYNEQFF. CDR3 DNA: TGTGCCAGCAGCTCGTGGACAGGGTCCTGGCGGGGGGTTTACAATGAGCAGTTCTTC.

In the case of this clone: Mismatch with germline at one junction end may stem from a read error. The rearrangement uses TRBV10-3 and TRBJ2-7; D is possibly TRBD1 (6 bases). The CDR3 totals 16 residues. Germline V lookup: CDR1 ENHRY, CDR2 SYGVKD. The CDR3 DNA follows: TGTGCCAGCAGTTACTCGAATTCAGGGGTTCCCTACGAGCAGTACTTC. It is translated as CASSYSNSGVPYEQYF.

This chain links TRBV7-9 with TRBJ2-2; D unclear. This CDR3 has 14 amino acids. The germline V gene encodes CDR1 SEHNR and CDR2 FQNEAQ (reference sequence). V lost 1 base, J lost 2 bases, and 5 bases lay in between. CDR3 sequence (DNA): TGTGCCAGCAGCTTAGGGTCCAACACCGGGGAGCTGTTTTTT. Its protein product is CASSLGSNTGELFF.

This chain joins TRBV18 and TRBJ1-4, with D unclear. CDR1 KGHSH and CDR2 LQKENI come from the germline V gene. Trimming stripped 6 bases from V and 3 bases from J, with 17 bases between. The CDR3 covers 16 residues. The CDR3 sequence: CASSPTRPASNEKLFF. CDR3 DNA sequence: TGTGCCAGCTCTCCTACACGACCCGCGTCTAATGAAAAACTGTTTTTT.

The CDR3: CASRPVGETDTQYF. CDR3 DNA: TGTGCCAGCAGGCCAGTCGGGGAAACAGATACGCAGTATTTT. This chain joins TRBV7-2 and TRBJ2-3; D is perhaps TRBD2 (5 bases). The CDR3 is made up of 14 amino acids. Deletions cut 6 bases from V and 3 bases from J, with 13 bases between. CDR1 SGHTA and CDR2 FQGNSA come from the germline V gene.

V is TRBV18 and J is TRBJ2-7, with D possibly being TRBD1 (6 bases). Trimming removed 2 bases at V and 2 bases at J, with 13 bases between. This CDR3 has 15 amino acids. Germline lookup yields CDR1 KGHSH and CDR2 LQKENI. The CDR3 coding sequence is TGTGCCAGCTCACCAGCCCCGCAGGGGCCCTACGAGCAGTACTTC. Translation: CASSPAPQGPYEQYF.